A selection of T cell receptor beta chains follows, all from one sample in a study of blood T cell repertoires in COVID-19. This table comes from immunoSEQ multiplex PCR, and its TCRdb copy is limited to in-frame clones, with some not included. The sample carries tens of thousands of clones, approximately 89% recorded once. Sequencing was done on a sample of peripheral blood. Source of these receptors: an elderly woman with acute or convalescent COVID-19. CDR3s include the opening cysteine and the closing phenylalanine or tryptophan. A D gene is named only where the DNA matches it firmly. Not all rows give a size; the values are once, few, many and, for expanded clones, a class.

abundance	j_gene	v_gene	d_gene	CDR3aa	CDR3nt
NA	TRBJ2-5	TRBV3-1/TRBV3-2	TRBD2	CASSQGLQGGGHLGSGTQYF	TGTGCCAGCAGCCAGGGCTTGCAGGGCGGGGGGCATTTAGGGTCGGGGACCCAGTACTTC
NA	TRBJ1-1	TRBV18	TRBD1	CASSVDRGGTEAFF	TGTGCCAGCTCAGTGGACAGGGGAGGGACTGAAGCTTTCTTT
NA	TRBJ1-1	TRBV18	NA	CASSPGGDTEAFF	TGTGCCAGCTCCCCCGGGGGGGACACTGAAGCTTTCTTT
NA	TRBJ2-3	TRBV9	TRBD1	CASSGTGGRAQYF	TGTGCCAGCAGCGGAACAGGGGGCCGGGCGCAGTATTTT
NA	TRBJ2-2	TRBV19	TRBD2	CATKGISGDPGELFF	TGTGCCACCAAGGGGATAAGCGGGGATCCCGGGGAGCTGTTTTTT
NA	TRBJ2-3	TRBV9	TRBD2	CASSVAGLAGGPDTQYF	TGTGCCAGCAGCGTAGCTGGGCTAGCGGGGGGACCAGATACGCAGTATTTT
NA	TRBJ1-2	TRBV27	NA	CASSFQGSYGYTF	TGTGCCAGCAGTTTTCAGGGGTCCTATGGCTACACCTTC
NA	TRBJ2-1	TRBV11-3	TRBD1	CASSLGGQGNNEQFF	TGTGCCAGCAGCCTCGGGGGACAGGGGAACAATGAGCAGTTCTTC
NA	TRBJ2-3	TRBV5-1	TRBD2	CASSLERGATDTQYF	TGCGCCAGCAGCTTGGAGCGGGGGGCAACAGATACGCAGTATTTT
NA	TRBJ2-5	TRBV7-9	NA	CASSSQETQYF	TGTGCCAGCAGCTCGCAAGAGACCCAGTACTTC
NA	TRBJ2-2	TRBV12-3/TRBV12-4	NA	CASSTIGGELFF	TGTGCCAGCAGCACCATCGGCGGGGAGCTGTTTTTT
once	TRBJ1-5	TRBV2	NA	CASSEGGGNQPQHF	TGTGCCAGCAGTGAGGGTGGGGGGAATCAGCCCCAGCATTTT
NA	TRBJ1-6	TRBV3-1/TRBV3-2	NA	CASTTRIGGSSSPLHF	TGTGCCAGCACCACCAGAATCGGGGGTTCGAGTTCACCCCTCCACTTT
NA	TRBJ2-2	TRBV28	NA	CASQFPNTGELFF	TGTGCCAGCCAGTTCCCGAACACCGGGGAGCTGTTTTTT
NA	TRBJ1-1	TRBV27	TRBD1	CATLDPRTGVSEAFF	TGTGCCACCTTAGACCCGCGGACAGGCGTCTCTGAAGCTTTCTTT
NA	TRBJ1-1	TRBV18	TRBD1	CASSPTATGTGGWRTEAFF	TGTGCCAGCTCACCGACCGCCACCGGGACAGGGGGCTGGAGGACTGAAGCTTTCTTT
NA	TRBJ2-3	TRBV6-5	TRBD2	CAAGAGGPGATQYF	TGTGCCGCGGGGGCGGGGGGGCCTGGAGCTACGCAGTATTTT
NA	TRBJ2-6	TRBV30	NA	CAWEQGSGANVLTF	TGTGCCTGGGAACAGGGATCCGGGGCCAACGTCCTGACTTTC
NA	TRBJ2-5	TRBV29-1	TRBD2	CSVSRDYQDTQYF	TGCAGCGTTTCCCGGGACTACCAAGATACCCAGTACTTC
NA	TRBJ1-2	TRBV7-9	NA	CASSQNNYGYTF	TGTGCCAGCAGCCAAAATAACTATGGCTACACCTTC